The 7 T cell receptor beta chains below were found in one sample sequenced in a study of graft-versus-host responses after intestinal transplantation. These receptors have no known antigen. Method: immunoSEQ multiplex PCR; TCRdb's copy keeps in-frame clones and lacks some. The sample contains some 140,000 clones, around nine tenths of which appear only once. Source: unstimulated CD4+ T cells sorted from spleen or lymph node cells, taken before intestinal transplant. Receptors originate from a human donor who received an intestinal transplant.

The genes are TRBV7-6 and TRBJ1-1; D might be TRBD1 (6 bases). The V end was cut by 5 bases, the J end by 4 bases, with 11 bases between. The length of the CDR3 is 13 residues. CDR1 and CDR2 (germline): SGHVS, FNYEAQ. The CDR3 DNA sequence: TGTGCCAGCAGCCGACAGGAGATCACTGAAGCTTTCTTT. Protein sequence: CASSRQEITEAFF.

In this sample, this clone turned up a few times. J is TRBJ2-2 and V is TRBV7-8; 9 bases fit TRBD2. Looked up from germline, CDR1 is SGHVS and CDR2 is FQNEAQ. The CDR3 totals 17 residues. With V trimmed by 0 bases and J by 3 bases, 5 bases remained unmatched. CDR3: CASSLASTSGYTGELFF. The CDR3 DNA reads TGTGCCAGCAGCTTAGCTTCGACTAGCGGATACACCGGGGAGCTGTTTTTT.

The chain has TRBV5-1 and TRBJ2-7; possible D gene TRBD1, 6 bases. Germline loops: CDR1 SGHRS, CDR2 YFSETQ. CDR3 length: 15 amino acids. Between the trimmed V and J ends, which lost 0 bases and 0 bases, there was a span of 10 bases. For the CDR3, the DNA is TGCGCCAGCAGCTTGGACAGGGTCAACTCCTACGAGCAGTACTTC. Its translation: CASSLDRVNSYEQYF.

The chain recombines TRBV7-9 with TRBJ2-7; 8 bases agree with TRBD1. Germline assignment: CDR1 SEHNR and CDR2 FQNEAQ (reference sequence). There are 14 residues in the CDR3. The junction had 4 bases not matched to a gene; V was cut back by 1 base and J by 5 bases. CDR3 coding DNA: TGTGCCAGCAGCTTAGTTAGCAGGGGGCACGAGCAGTACTTC. Translation gives CASSLVSRGHEQYF.

The V and J genes are TRBV6-1 and TRBJ2-4; 11 bases line up with TRBD2. The trim removed 4 bases at V and 8 bases at J, leaving 4 bases unmatched. Looked up from germline, CDR1 is MNHNS and CDR2 is SASEGT. The CDR3 is 14 amino acids. DNA of the CDR3: TGTGCCAGCAGTGCACTGGGACTAGCGGACATTCAGTACTTC. It encodes CASSALGLADIQYF.

This chain uses TRBV27 with TRBJ2-3, with a tentative D call TRBD1 (6 bases). The CDR3 sequence is 14 residues long. Trimming took 3 bases from V and 5 from J, leaving 12 bases between them. In germline, CDR1 is MNHEY, CDR2 SMNVEV (reference sequence). Written as DNA, the CDR3 is TGTGCCAGCAGTTTGGGCACAGGGAGAGATACGCAGTATTTT. It codes for CASSLGTGRDTQYF.

The CDR3 nucleotides read TGTGCCAGCAATCGGGACGGACGGAACACTGAAGCTTTCTTT. Residues: CASNRDGRNTEAFF. The chain recombines TRBV6-1 with TRBJ1-1; D perhaps matches TRBD1 (5 bases). Germline V gene data show CDR1 as MNHNS and CDR2 as SASEGT. The CDR3 runs to 14 residues. V lost 7 bases, J lost 1 base, and 13 bases lay in between.